This T cell receptor (beta chain) is drawn from a study of CXCR3-negative and CXCR3-positive naive CD8 T cells. Regarding the study as a whole: Compared with CXCR3-negative naive cells, CXCR3-positive naive cells showed more hydrophobic TRB CDR3s. The study inferred TCR strength from TRB CDR3 properties and found comparable surface CD5 between naive subsets.

Comments on this clonotype: Its matching antigen is unknown.

Each TRB cDNA library was prepared by 5' RACE (with UMI labels). TCRdb processed the 5' RACE reads again and assigns one entry to each CDR3 protein, with no DNA. The listing records tens of thousands of distinct CDR3 sequences. In germline, CDR1 is SGHTA, CDR2 FQGNSA. CDR3 length: 17 residues. This TCR was sampled from a human donor in good health. Some clones in this sample may be carry-over from other donors' samples. The V call is TRBV7-2, the J call TRBJ2-3; the TCRdb call, TRBD1, lacks DNA for checking. The sequenced sample consisted of naive CXCR3- CD8+ T cells from blood. Subset meaning: CD45RO-CCR7+CD27+CD95- naive CD8+ T cells lacking CXCR3 (TNR3-). The CDR3 loop reads CASNLPGGGVATDTQYF.